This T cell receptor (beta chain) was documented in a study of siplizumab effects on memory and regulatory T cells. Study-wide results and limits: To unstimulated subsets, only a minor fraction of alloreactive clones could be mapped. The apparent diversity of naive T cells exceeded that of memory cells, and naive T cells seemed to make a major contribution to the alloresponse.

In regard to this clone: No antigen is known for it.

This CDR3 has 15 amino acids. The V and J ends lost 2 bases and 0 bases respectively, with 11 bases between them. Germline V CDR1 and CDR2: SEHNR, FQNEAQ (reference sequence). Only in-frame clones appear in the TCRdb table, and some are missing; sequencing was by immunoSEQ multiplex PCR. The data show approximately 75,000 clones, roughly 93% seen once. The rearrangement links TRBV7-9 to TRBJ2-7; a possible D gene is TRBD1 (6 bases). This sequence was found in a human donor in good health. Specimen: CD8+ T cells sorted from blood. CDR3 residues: CASSLKGENSYEQYF. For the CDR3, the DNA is TGTGCCAGCAGCTTAAAGGGGGAGAACTCCTACGAGCAGTACTTC. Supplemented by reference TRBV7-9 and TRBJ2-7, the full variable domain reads DTGVSQNPRHKITKRGQNVTFRCDPISEHNRLYWYRQTLGQGPEFLTYFQNEAQLEKSRLLSDRFSAERPKGSFSTLEIQRTEQGDSAMYLCASSLKGENSYEQYFGPGTRLTVT.